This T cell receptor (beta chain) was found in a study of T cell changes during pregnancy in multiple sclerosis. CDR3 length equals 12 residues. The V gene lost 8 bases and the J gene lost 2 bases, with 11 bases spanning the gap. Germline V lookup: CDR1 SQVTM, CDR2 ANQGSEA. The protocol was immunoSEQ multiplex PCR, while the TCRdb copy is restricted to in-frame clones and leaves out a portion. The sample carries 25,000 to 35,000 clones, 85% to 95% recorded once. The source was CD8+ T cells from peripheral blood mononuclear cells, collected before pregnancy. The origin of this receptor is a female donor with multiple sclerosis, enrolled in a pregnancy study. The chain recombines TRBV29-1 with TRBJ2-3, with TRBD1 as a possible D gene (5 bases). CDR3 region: CSSDSLTDTQYF. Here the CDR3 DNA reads TGCAGCAGTGACAGCCTCACAGATACGCAGTATTTT.